This TCR beta chain derives from a study of cytomegalovirus exposure and HLA in healthy donors. V lost 4 bases and J 4 bases, leaving 4 bases between the germline ends. The CDR3 extends over 10 amino acids. CDR1 SQVTM and CDR2 ANQGSEA come from the germline V gene. In the PCR, 60 Vbeta and 13 Jbeta primers were used. Some clones are missing from TCRdb's copy, which holds only in-frame ones; the method was immunoSEQ multiplex PCR. Here the sample spans under 250,000 clones, approximately 82% being singletons. Source material: PBMCs. The V gene is TRBV29-1, the J gene TRBJ2-5; no clear D. The sequence came from a male donor in good health and CMV-seronegative. The CDR3: CSVGGETQYF. CDR3 in DNA: TGCAGCGTTGGAGGAGAGACCCAGTACTTC.